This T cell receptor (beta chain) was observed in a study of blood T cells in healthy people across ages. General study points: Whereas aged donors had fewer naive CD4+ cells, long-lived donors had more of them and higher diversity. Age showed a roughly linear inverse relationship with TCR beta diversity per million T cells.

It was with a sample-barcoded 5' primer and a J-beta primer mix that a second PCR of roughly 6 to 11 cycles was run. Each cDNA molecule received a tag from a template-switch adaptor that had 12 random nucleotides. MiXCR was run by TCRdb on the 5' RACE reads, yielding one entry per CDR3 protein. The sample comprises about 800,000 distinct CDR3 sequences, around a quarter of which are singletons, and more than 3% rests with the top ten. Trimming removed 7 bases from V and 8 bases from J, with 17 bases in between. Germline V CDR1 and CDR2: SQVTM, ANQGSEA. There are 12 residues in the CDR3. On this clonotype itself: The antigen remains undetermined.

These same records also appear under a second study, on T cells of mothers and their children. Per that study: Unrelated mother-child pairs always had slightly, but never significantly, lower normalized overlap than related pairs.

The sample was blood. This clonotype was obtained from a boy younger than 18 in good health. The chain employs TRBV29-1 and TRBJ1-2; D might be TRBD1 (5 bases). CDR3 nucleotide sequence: TGCAGCGCCCCCGGCGGGGGGTCCGGCTACACCTTC. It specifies CSAPGGGSGYTF.